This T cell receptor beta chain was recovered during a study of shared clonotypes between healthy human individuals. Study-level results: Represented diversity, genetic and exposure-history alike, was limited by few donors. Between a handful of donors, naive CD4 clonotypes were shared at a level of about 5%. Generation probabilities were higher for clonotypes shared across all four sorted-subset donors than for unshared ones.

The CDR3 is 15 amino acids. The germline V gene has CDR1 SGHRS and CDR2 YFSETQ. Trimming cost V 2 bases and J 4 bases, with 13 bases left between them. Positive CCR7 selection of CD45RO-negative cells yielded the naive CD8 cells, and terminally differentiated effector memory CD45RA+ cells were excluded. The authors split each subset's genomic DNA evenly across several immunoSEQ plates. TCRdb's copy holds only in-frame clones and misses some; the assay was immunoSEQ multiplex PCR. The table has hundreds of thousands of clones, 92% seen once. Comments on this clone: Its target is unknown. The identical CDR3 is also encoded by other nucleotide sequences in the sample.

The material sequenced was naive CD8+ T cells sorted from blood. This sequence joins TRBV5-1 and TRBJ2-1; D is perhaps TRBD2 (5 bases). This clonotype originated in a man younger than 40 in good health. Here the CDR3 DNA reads TGCGCCAGCAGCTTTTACGGGGAGCCTTACAATGAGCAGTTCTTC. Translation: CASSFYGEPYNEQFF.